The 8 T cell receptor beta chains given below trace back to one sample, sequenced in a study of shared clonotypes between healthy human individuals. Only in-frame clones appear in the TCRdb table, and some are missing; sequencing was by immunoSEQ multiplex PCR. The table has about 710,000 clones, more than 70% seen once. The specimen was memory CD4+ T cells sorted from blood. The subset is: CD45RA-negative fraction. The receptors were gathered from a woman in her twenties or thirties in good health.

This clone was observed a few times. CDR3 loop: CASSLERRETQYF. As DNA, the CDR3 is TGCGCCAGCAGCTTGGAGAGGCGGGAGACCCAGTACTTC. The chain is built from TRBV5-1 and TRBJ2-5; D is unclear. Germline assignment: CDR1 SGHRS and CDR2 YFSETQ. With 0 bases removed from V and 5 bases from J, the gap between germline ends came to 8 bases. This CDR3 is 13 amino acids long.

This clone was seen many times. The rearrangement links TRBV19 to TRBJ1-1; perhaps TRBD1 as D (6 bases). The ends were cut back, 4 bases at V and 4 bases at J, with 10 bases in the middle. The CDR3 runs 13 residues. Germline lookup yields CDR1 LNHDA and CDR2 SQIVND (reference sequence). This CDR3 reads CASSNWGATEAFF. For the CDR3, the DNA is TGTGCCAGTAGTAATTGGGGGGCCACTGAAGCTTTCTTT.

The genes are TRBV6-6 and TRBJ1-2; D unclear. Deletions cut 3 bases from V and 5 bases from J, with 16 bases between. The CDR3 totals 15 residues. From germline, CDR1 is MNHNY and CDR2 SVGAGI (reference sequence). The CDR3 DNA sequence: TGTGCCAGCAGTTATCAACAGCGAACGGGGTATGGCTACACCTTC. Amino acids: CASSYQQRTGYGYTF.

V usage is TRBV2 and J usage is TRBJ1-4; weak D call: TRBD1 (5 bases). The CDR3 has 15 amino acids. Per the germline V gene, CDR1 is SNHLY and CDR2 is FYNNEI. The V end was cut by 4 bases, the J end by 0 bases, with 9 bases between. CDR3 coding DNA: TGTGCCAGCAGTGGGGGGGAAGCAACTAATGAAAAACTGTTTTTT. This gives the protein CASSGGEATNEKLFF.

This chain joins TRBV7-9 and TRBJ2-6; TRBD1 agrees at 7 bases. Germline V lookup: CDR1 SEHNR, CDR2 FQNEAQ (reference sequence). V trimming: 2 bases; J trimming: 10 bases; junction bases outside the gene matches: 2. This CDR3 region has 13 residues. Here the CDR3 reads CASSLSGQNVLTF. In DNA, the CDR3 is TGTGCCAGCAGCTTATCGGGACAGAACGTCCTGACTTTC.

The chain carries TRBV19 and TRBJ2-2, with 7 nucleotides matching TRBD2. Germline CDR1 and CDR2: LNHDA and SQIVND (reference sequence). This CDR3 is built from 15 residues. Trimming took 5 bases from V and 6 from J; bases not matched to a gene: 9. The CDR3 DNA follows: TGTGCCAGTAGTCCGGACCTAGGGAGGGCCGGGGAGCTGTTTTTT. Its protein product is CASSPDLGRAGELFF.

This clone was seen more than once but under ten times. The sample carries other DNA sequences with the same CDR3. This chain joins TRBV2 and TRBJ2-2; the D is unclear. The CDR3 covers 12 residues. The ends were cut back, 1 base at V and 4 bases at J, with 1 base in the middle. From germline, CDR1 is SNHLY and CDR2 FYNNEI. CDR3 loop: CASSEGTGELFF. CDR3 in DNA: TGTGCCAGCAGTGAAGGCACCGGGGAGCTGTTTTTT.

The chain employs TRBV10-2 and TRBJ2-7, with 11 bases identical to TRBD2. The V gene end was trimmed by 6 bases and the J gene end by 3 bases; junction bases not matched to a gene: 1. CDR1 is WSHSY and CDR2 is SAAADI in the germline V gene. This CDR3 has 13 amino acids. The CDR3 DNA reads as TGCGCCAGCAGCGGACTAGCGGGCTACGAGCAGTACTTC. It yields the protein CASSGLAGYEQYF.